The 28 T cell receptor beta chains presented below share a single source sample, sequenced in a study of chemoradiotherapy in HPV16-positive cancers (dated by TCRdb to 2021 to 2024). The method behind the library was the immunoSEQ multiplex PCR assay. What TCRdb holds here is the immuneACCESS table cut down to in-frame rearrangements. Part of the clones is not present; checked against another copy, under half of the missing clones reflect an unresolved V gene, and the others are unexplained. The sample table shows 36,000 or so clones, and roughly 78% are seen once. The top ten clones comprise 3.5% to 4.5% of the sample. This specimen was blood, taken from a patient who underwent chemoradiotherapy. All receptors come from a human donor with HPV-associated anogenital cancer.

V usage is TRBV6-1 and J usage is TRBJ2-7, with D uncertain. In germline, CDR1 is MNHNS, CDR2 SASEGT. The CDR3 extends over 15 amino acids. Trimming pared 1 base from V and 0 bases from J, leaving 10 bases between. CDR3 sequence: CASSEGQVSSYEQYF. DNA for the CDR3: TGTGCCAGCAGTGAAGGTCAGGTTTCCTCCTACGAGCAGTACTTC.

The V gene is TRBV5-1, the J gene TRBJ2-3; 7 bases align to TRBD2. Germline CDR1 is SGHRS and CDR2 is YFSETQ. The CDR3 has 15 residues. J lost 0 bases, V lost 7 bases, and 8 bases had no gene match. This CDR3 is CASGFTGGSTDTQYF. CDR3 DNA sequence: TGCGCCAGCGGATTTACGGGGGGAAGCACAGATACGCAGTATTTT.

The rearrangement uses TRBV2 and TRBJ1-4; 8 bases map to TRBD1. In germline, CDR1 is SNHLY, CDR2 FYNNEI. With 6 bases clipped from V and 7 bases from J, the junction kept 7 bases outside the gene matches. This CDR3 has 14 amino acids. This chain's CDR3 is CASRGQGDGEKLFF. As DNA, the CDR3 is TGTGCCAGCAGAGGACAGGGAGACGGTGAAAAACTGTTTTTT.

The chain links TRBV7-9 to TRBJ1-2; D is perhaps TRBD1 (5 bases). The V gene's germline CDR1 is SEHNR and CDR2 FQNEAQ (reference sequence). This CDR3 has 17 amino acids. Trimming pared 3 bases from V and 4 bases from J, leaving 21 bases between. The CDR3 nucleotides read TGTGCCAGCAGCTTTCCGGGACTCCAAGGTCGGGCCTATGGCTACACCTTC. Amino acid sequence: CASSFPGLQGRAYGYTF.

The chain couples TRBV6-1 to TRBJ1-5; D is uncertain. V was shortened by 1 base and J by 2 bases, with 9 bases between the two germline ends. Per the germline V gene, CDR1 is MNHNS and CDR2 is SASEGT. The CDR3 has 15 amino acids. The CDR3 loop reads CASSEGAWGNQPQHF. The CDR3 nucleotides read TGTGCCAGCAGTGAAGGGGCCTGGGGCAATCAGCCCCAGCATTTT.

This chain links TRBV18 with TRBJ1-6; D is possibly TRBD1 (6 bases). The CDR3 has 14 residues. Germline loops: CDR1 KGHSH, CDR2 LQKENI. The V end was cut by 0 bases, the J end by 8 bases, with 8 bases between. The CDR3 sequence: CASSPPGGDSPLHF. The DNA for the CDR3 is TGTGCCAGCTCACCACCAGGGGGGGATTCACCCCTCCACTTT.

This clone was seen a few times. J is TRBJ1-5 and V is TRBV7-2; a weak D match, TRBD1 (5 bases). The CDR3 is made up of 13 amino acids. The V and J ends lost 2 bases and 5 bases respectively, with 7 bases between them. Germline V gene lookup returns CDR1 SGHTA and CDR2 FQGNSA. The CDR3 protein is CASSLLTDQPQHF. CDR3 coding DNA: TGTGCCAGCAGCTTACTGACAGATCAGCCCCAGCATTTT.

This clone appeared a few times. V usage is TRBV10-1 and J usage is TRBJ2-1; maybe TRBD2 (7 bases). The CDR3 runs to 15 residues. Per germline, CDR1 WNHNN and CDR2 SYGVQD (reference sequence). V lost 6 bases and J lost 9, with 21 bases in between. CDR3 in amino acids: CASRGGLRGMGEQFF. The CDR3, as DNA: TGCGCCAGCAGGGGGGGGCTACGAGGGATGGGTGAGCAGTTCTTC.

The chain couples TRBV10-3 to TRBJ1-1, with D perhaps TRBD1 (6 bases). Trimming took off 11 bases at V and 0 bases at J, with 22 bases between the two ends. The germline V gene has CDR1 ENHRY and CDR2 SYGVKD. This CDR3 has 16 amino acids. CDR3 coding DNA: TGTGCCTCACGACGTCGGGGGGCCGGGGTGAACACTGAAGCTTTCTTT. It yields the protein CASRRRGAGVNTEAFF.

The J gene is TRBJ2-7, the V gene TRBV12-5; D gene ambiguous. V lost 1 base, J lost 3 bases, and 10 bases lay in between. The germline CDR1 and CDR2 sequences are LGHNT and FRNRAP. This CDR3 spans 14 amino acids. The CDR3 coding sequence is TGTGCTAGTGGTTTGGCCGGAAGCTTCTACGAGCAGTACTTC. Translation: CASGLAGSFYEQYF.

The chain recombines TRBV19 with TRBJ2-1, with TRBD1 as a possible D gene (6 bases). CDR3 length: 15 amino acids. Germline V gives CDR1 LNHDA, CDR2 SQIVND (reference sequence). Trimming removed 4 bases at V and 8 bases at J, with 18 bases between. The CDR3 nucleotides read TGTGCCAGTAGTAGTGGGCCTACAGGGTACGATGAGCAGTTCTTC. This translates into CASSSGPTGYDEQFF. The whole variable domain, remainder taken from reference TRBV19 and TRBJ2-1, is DGGITQSPKYLFRKEGQNVTLSCEQNLNHDAMYWYRQDPGQGLRLIYYSQIVNDFQKGDIAEGYSVSREKKESFPLTVTSAQKNPTAFYLCASSSGPTGYDEQFFGPGTRLTVL.

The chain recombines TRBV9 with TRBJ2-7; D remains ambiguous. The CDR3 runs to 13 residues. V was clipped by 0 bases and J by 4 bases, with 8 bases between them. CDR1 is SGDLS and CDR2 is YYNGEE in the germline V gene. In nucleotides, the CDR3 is TGTGCCAGCAGCGTAGCGGCAGGTTACGAGCAGTACTTC. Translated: CASSVAAGYEQYF.

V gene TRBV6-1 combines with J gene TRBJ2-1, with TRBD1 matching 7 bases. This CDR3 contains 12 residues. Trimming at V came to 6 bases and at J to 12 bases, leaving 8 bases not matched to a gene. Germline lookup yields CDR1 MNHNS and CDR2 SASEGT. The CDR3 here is CASRPTGVGQFF. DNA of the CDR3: TGTGCCAGCAGGCCCACAGGGGTGGGGCAGTTCTTC.

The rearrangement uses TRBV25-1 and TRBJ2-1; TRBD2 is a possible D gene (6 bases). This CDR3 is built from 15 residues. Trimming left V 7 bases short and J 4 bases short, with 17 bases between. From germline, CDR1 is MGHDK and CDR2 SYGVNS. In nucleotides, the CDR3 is TGTGCCAGCAATAGCCCTGCCGGGGGTTACAATGAGCAGTTCTTC. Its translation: CASNSPAGGYNEQFF. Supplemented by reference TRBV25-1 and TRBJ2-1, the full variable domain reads EADIYQTPRYLVIGTGKKITLECSQTMGHDKMYWYQQDPGMELHLIHYSYGVNSTEKGDLSSESTVSRIRTEHFPLTLESARPSHTSQYLCASNSPAGGYNEQFFGPGTRLTVL.

In DNA, the CDR3 is TGTGCCAGCAGCTTAGTAGGGGGGGGCACTGAAGCTTTCTTT. Its protein is CASSLVGGGTEAFF. The chain is built from TRBV7-2 and TRBJ1-1, with D possibly TRBD1 on 6 matching bases. CDR1 SGHTA and CDR2 FQGNSA come from the germline V gene. V was shortened by 1 base and J by 4 bases, with 10 bases between the two germline ends. The CDR3 loop spans 14 amino acids.

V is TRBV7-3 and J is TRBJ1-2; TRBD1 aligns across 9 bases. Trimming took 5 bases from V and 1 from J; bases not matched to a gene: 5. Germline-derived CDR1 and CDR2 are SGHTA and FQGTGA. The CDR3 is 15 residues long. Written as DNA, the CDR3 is TGTGCCAGCAGCATCGGGACAGGGTTTAACTATGGCTACACCTTC. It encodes CASSIGTGFNYGYTF.

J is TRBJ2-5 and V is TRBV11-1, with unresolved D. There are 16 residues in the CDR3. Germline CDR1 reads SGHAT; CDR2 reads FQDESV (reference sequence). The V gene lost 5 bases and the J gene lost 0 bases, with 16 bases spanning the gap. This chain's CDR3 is CASSPRLALYQETQYF. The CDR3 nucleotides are TGTGCCAGCAGCCCCCGGTTAGCCTTGTACCAAGAGACCCAGTACTTC. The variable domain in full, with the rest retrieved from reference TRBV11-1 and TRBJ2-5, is EAEVAQSPRYKITEKSQAVAFWCDPISGHATLYWYRQILGQGPELLVQFQDESVVDDSQLPKDRFSAERLKGVDSTLKIQPAELGDSAMYLCASSPRLALYQETQYFGPGTRLLVL.

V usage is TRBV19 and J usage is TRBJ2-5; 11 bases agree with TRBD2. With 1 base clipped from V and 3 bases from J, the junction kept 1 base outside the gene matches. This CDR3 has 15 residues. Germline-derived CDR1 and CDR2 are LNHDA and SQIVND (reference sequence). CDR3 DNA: TGTGCCAGTAGTATAGGACTAGCGGGGAAAGAGACCCAGTACTTC. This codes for CASSIGLAGKETQYF.

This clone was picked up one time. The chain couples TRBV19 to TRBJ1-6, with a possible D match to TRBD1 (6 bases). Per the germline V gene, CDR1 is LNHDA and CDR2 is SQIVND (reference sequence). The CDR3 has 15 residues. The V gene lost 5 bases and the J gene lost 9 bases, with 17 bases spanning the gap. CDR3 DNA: TGTGCCAGTAGTCCGGTGGGGGGGGCTAGTTCACCCCTCCACTTT. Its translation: CASSPVGGASSPLHF.

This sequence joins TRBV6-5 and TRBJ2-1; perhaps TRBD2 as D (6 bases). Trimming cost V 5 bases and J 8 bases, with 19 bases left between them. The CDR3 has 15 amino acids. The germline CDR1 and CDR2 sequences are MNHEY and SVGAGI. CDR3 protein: CASSRGLRVQDEQFF. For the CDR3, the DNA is TGTGCCAGCAGTCGGGGACTTAGGGTGCAGGATGAGCAGTTCTTC.

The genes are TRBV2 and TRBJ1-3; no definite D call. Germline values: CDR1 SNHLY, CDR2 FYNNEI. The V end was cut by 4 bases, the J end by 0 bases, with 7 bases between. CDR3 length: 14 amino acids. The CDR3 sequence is CASSADHSGNTIYF. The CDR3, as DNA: TGTGCCAGCAGTGCGGACCACTCTGGAAACACCATATATTTT.

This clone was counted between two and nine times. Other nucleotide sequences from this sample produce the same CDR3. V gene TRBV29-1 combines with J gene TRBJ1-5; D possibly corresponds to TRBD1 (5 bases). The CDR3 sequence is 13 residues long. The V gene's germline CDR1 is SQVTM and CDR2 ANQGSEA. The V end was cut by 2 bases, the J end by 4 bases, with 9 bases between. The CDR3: CSVEQGGNQPQHF. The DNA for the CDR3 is TGCAGCGTTGAACAGGGTGGAAATCAGCCCCAGCATTTT.

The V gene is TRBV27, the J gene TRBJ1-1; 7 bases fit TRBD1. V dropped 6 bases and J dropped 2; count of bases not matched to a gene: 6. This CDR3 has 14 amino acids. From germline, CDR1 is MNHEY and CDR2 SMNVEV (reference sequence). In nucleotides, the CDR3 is TGTGCCAGCAGCCCGGGACAGTCAAACACTGAAGCTTTCTTT. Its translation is CASSPGQSNTEAFF.

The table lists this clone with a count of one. The CDR3 sequence is CASSAPGQDLVSTEAFF. The CDR3 DNA follows: TGCGCCAGCAGCGCTCCGGGACAGGATCTGGTATCCACTGAAGCTTTCTTT. The J gene is TRBJ1-1, the V gene TRBV5-1, with 8 bases that match TRBD1. Trimming took 4 bases from V and 4 from J; bases not matched to a gene: 15. The CDR3 is made up of 17 amino acids. The V gene's germline CDR1 is SGHRS and CDR2 YFSETQ.

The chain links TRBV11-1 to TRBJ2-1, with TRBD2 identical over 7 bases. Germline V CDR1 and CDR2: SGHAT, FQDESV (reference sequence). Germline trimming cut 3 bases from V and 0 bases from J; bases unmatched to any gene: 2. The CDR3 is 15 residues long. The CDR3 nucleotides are TGTGCCAGCAGCTTCGGGGGGACCTCCTACAATGAGCAGTTCTTC. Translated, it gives CASSFGGTSYNEQFF.

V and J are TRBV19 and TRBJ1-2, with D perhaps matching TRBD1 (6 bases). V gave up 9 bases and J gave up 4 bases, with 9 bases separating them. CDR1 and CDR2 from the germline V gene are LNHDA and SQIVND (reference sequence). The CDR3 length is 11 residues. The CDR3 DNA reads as TGTGCCAGCGGACAGACCTATGGCTACACCTTC. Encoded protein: CASGQTYGYTF. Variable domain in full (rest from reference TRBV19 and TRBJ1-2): DGGITQSPKYLFRKEGQNVTLSCEQNLNHDAMYWYRQDPGQGLRLIYYSQIVNDFQKGDIAEGYSVSREKKESFPLTVTSAQKNPTAFYLCASGQTYGYTFGSGTRLTVV.

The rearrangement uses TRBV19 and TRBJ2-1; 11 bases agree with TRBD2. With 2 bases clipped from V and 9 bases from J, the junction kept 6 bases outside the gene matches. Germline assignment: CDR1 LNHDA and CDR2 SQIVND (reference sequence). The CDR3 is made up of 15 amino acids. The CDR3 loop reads CASSILSGGAFEQFF. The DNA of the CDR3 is TGTGCCAGTAGTATACTTAGCGGGGGGGCCTTTGAGCAGTTCTTC.

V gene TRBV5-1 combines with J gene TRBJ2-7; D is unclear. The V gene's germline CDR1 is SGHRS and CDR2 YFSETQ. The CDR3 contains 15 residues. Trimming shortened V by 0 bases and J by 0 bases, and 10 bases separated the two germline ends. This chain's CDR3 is CASSLVPDPSYEQYF. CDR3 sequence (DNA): TGCGCCAGCAGCTTGGTGCCAGACCCCTCCTACGAGCAGTACTTC.